Below are 28 T cell receptor beta chains sequenced from a single sample in a study of shared clonotypes between healthy human individuals. Positively selected for CCR7, the CD45RO-negative cells used as naive CD8 cells excluded terminally differentiated effector memory CD45RA+ cells. Only in-frame clones appear in the TCRdb table, and some are missing; sequencing was by immunoSEQ multiplex PCR. This sample yields 2 million to 2.5 million clones, of which more than 85% are seen a single time; under 2% belongs to the top ten. The specimen sequenced was naive CD8+ T cells from PBMCs. The receptors come from a man younger than 35 in good health. Some clones in this sample may be carry-over from other donors' samples.

This chain links TRBV9 with TRBJ2-7, with 9 positions matching TRBD2. Germline CDR1 reads SGDLS; CDR2 reads YYNGEE. CDR3 size: 16 residues. Germline trimming cut 4 bases from V and 2 bases from J; bases unmatched to any gene: 10. The CDR3: CASSLRASGTAYEQYF. The CDR3 DNA follows: TGTGCCAGCAGCCTACGGGCTAGCGGGACTGCCTACGAGCAGTACTTC. Based on the CDR3 plus reference TRBV9 and TRBJ2-7, the full variable domain is DSGVTQTPKHLITATGQRVTLRCSPRSGDLSVYWYQQSLDQGLQFLIQYYNGEERAKGNILERFSAQQFPDLHSELNLSSLELGDSALYFCASSLRASGTAYEQYFGPGTRLTVT.

V and J are TRBV4-1 and TRBJ1-1; D unclear. The CDR3 runs 14 residues. Trimming shortened V by 2 bases and J by 2 bases, and 9 bases separated the two germline ends. CDR1 is MGHRA, CDR2 YSYEKL, per germline. Here the CDR3 DNA reads TGCGCCAGCAGCCAAAGCGGTCTAAACACTGAAGCTTTCTTT. Translation gives CASSQSGLNTEAFF.

This clone was counted once. Other DNA sequences within the sample encode an identical CDR3. The chain links TRBV15 to TRBJ2-7; no definite D call. Germline values: CDR1 LNHNV, CDR2 YYDKDF (reference sequence). V lost 1 base and J 3 bases, leaving 4 bases between the germline ends. The CDR3 extends over 12 amino acids. CDR3 region: CATSRVGYEQYF. CDR3 bases: TGTGCCACCAGCAGAGTCGGCTACGAGCAGTACTTC.

V usage is TRBV29-1 and J usage is TRBJ2-1; the match to TRBD1 covers 7 bases. CDR1 is SQVTM, CDR2 ANQGSEA, per germline. J was trimmed by 0 bases and V by 6 bases; bases with no gene match: 8. This CDR3 spans 15 amino acids. The CDR3 protein is CSVPPDRSSYNEQFF. DNA of the CDR3: TGCAGCGTACCCCCGGACAGGAGCTCCTACAATGAGCAGTTCTTC.

V usage is TRBV28 and J usage is TRBJ1-2, with TRBD1 as a possible D gene (5 bases). The CDR3 length is 13 residues. Germline V gives CDR1 MDHEN, CDR2 SYDVKM. The V and J ends lost 3 bases and 5 bases respectively, with 10 bases between them. In DNA form, the CDR3 reads TGTGCCAGCAGTTTTAAGACAGTGTATGGCTACACCTTC. Its translation is CASSFKTVYGYTF.

In this sample, this clone turned up once. The chain uses TRBV27 and TRBJ1-6; D not certain. This CDR3 is built from 18 residues. Germline V gives CDR1 MNHEY, CDR2 SMNVEV (reference sequence). Trimming removed 6 bases from V and 5 bases from J, with 23 bases in between. CDR3 sequence: CASSYLKLGLMDNSPLHF. In DNA, the CDR3 is TGTGCCAGCAGCTACTTAAAGTTGGGCCTAATGGATAATTCACCCCTCCACTTT.

The genes are TRBV11-2 and TRBJ1-2; 7 nucleotides align to TRBD1. J lost 0 bases, V lost 1 base, and 2 bases had no gene match. In germline, CDR1 is SGHAT, CDR2 FQNNGV. There are 15 residues in the CDR3. For the CDR3, the DNA is TGTGCCAGCAGCTTAGGGGGGACAGCTAACTATGGCTACACCTTC. Protein sequence: CASSLGGTANYGYTF.

This rearrangement joins TRBV13 to TRBJ2-5; possible D gene TRBD1, 6 bases. CDR3 length: 14 amino acids. The germline V and J ends were trimmed by 8 bases and 2 bases, with 15 bases remaining between them. Germline values: CDR1 PRHDT, CDR2 FYEKMQ (reference sequence). CDR3 sequence reads: CASARTAIQETQYF. CDR3 bases: TGTGCCAGCGCGAGGACAGCGATACAAGAGACCCAGTACTTC.

The chain recombines TRBV4-3 with TRBJ2-7; 7 bases map to TRBD2. Germline assignment: CDR1 LGHNA and CDR2 YSLEER. This CDR3 is 15 amino acids long. V was pared by 4 bases and J by 3 bases, with 9 bases of the junction left unmatched. CDR3 amino acids: CASSPVGGGVYEQYF. The CDR3 region has the DNA TGCGCCAGCAGCCCAGTGGGGGGAGGGGTCTACGAGCAGTACTTC.

This clone occurred a few times. V usage is TRBV4-1 and J usage is TRBJ2-7; D is undetermined. V dropped 2 bases and J dropped 3 bases, with 8 bases sitting between them. The germline V gene has CDR1 MGHRA and CDR2 YSYEKL. This CDR3 is 13 amino acids long. The CDR3 loop reads CASSQSLDYEQYF. DNA of the CDR3: TGCGCCAGCAGCCAAAGTCTGGACTACGAGCAGTACTTC.

The rearrangement joins TRBV5-1 to TRBJ2-7, with TRBD2 matching over 8 bases. With 2 bases clipped from V and 5 bases from J, the junction kept 18 bases outside the gene matches. Germline V gene data show CDR1 as SGHRS and CDR2 as YFSETQ. This CDR3 contains 18 residues. As DNA, the CDR3 is TGCGCCAGCAGCTTCCCCATGAGCGGGAGTATTCCGGCCGACGAGCAGTACTTC. Its protein product is CASSFPMSGSIPADEQYF.

This chain joins TRBV4-3 and TRBJ2-1; 7 bases are a match to TRBD2. The junction had 11 bases not matched to a gene; V was cut back by 3 bases and J by 6 bases. The CDR3 contains 16 residues. Germline values: CDR1 LGHNA, CDR2 YSLEER. CDR3 nucleotide sequence: TGCGCCAGCAGCCAGGACCTACTAGCGTACATCAATGAGCAGTTCTTC. It yields the protein CASSQDLLAYINEQFF.

The chain uses TRBV5-4 and TRBJ2-5; 9 nucleotides agree with TRBD2. V shed 1 base, J shed 5 bases, and the junction held 3 bases outside the gene matches. In germline, CDR1 is SGHNT, CDR2 YYREEE (reference sequence). The length of the CDR3 is 14 residues. CDR3: CASSLKREVETQYF. CDR3 DNA: TGTGCCAGCAGCTTGAAGCGGGAGGTCGAGACCCAGTACTTC. Variable domain in full (rest from reference TRBV5-4 and TRBJ2-5): ETGVTQSPTHLIKTRGQQVTLRCSSQSGHNTVSWYQQALGQGPQFIFQYYREEENGRGNFPPRFSGLQFPNYSSELNVNALELDDSALYLCASSLKREVETQYFGPGTRLLVL.

As concerns this clone: This sample also contains other DNA sequences that code for the same CDR3. The J gene is TRBJ2-1, the V gene TRBV27; 13 nucleotides align to TRBD2. CDR3 length equals 14 residues. Unmatched junction bases numbered 4, after V lost 5 bases and J lost 9 bases. CDR1 and CDR2 (germline): MNHEY, SMNVEV (reference sequence). CDR3 region: CASSLGTSGTEQFF. The DNA for the CDR3 is TGTGCCAGCAGTCTCGGGACTAGCGGGACTGAGCAGTTCTTC.

As for this clone: This specimen includes other DNA sequences encoding the same CDR3. The chain links TRBV9 to TRBJ2-3; 10 nucleotides agree with TRBD2. The germline V gene has CDR1 SGDLS and CDR2 YYNGEE. The CDR3 is 15 amino acids. Trimming took 0 bases from V and 6 from J; bases not matched to a gene: 4. DNA for the CDR3: TGTGCCAGCAGCGTAGGGGGACTAGCGCTCGATACGCAGTATTTT. This codes for CASSVGGLALDTQYF.

This sequence joins TRBV10-1 and TRBJ1-2, with TRBD1 identical over 9 bases. CDR1 and CDR2 (germline): WNHNN, SYGVQD (reference sequence). The CDR3 runs to 13 residues. J was trimmed by 3 bases and V by 4 bases; bases with no gene match: 0. The CDR3 here is CASSGTGDYGYTF. The CDR3 DNA reads TGCGCCAGCAGTGGGACAGGGGACTATGGCTACACCTTC.

The V and J genes are TRBV27 and TRBJ1-1, with 11 nucleotides matching TRBD1. The CDR3 is 15 amino acids. The V gene end was trimmed by 6 bases and the J gene end by 0 bases; junction bases not matched to a gene: 3. Looked up from germline, CDR1 is MNHEY and CDR2 is SMNVEV (reference sequence). For the CDR3, the DNA is TGTGCCAGCAGGGACAGGGGGCGGATGAACACTGAAGCTTTCTTT. It is translated as CASRDRGRMNTEAFF.

The rearrangement joins TRBV5-1 to TRBJ2-1; D may be TRBD2 (5 bases). Germline assignment: CDR1 SGHRS and CDR2 YFSETQ. Trimming removed 4 bases from V and 0 bases from J, with 14 bases in between. There are 16 residues in the CDR3. CDR3 loop: CASSHTGGSSYNEQFF. The CDR3 region has the DNA TGCGCCAGCAGCCATACGGGTGGGAGCTCCTACAATGAGCAGTTCTTC.

This chain joins TRBV2 and TRBJ1-1; the D gene is possibly TRBD1 (5 bases). The CDR3 has 15 residues. Germline V CDR1 and CDR2: SNHLY, FYNNEI. With 0 bases removed from V and 0 bases from J, the gap between germline ends came to 8 bases. In nucleotides, the CDR3 is TGTGCCAGCAGTGAAGCGGACACAGTGAACACTGAAGCTTTCTTT. Translated: CASSEADTVNTEAFF.

The chain couples TRBV7-3 to TRBJ2-1; TRBD2 might be the D (5 bases). The CDR3 loop spans 14 amino acids. Germline CDR1 reads SGHTA; CDR2 reads FQGTGA. The V end lost 7 bases, the J end lost 3 bases, and 13 bases lay between the germline ends. CDR3 in amino acids: CASTTGAGYNEQFF. CDR3 coding DNA: TGTGCCAGCACCACCGGTGCGGGCTACAATGAGCAGTTCTTC.

V gene TRBV5-1 combines with J gene TRBJ1-1; weak D call: TRBD1 (6 bases). Germline lookup yields CDR1 SGHRS and CDR2 YFSETQ. The V and J ends lost 2 bases and 3 bases respectively, with 11 bases between them. The length of the CDR3 is 14 residues. CDR3 residues: CASSFGGPHTEAFF. CDR3 nucleotides: TGCGCCAGCAGCTTTGGGGGGCCTCACACTGAAGCTTTCTTT.

The chain recombines TRBV6-5 with TRBJ1-5; no clear D. With 4 bases removed from V and 7 bases from J, the gap between germline ends came to 20 bases. The germline V gene has CDR1 MNHEY and CDR2 SVGAGI. The CDR3 runs to 16 residues. CDR3 DNA sequence: TGTGCCAGCAGTTTCCTCCCGACCGAATTCGGGCAGCCCCAGCATTTT. Amino acids: CASSFLPTEFGQPQHF.

The chain has TRBV5-1 and TRBJ1-1; D not certain. This CDR3 is 15 amino acids long. V lost 1 base and J lost 5, with 15 bases in between. Per germline, CDR1 SGHRS and CDR2 YFSETQ. For the CDR3, the DNA is TGCGCCAGCAGCTTGTGGCTGTATGGAAAGACTGAAGCTTTCTTT. It is translated as CASSLWLYGKTEAFF.

The chain recombines TRBV18 with TRBJ1-1, with D hard to call. The CDR3 covers 13 residues. Germline CDR1 KGHSH, CDR2 LQKENI. Between the trimmed V and J ends, which lost 8 bases and 1 base, there was a span of 11 bases. CDR3 loop: CASRNPGNTEAFF. CDR3 nucleotides: TGTGCCAGCCGAAACCCAGGGAACACTGAAGCTTTCTTT.

The gene calls are TRBV11-2 and TRBJ2-7, with 9 nucleotides matching TRBD2. The CDR3 has 14 residues. J gave up 6 bases and V 1 base, and 4 bases lay outside the gene matches. Germline loops: CDR1 SGHAT, CDR2 FQNNGV. This CDR3 reads CASSLGSGSGEQYF. In DNA form, the CDR3 reads TGTGCCAGCAGCTTAGGTAGCGGGAGTGGCGAGCAGTACTTC. The whole variable domain, remainder taken from reference TRBV11-2 and TRBJ2-7, is EAGVAQSPRYKIIEKRQSVAFWCNPISGHATLYWYQQILGQGPKLLIQFQNNGVVDDSQLPKDRFSAERLKGVDSTLKIQPAKLEDSAVYLCASSLGSGSGEQYFGPGTRLTVT.

The chain employs TRBV7-9 and TRBJ1-5; D might be TRBD1 (6 bases). Trimming stripped 1 base from V and 6 bases from J, with 13 bases between. There are 15 residues in the CDR3. Germline V lookup: CDR1 SEHNR, CDR2 FQNEAQ (reference sequence). CDR3 DNA: TGTGCCAGCAGCTTAGATGGGGGAGGGGGTCAGCCCCAGCATTTT. This sequence encodes CASSLDGGGGQPQHF.

The CDR3 bases are TGTGCCACCAGCGCCCGGGACAACACCTACGAGCAGTACTTC. It encodes CATSARDNTYEQYF. This chain links TRBV15 with TRBJ2-7; a possible D gene is TRBD1 (6 bases). This CDR3 region has 14 residues. From germline, CDR1 is LNHNV and CDR2 YYDKDF (reference sequence). Trimming stripped 5 bases from V and 2 bases from J, with 13 bases between.

This clone was observed a few times. The gene calls are TRBV7-8 and TRBJ2-1; 10 bases agree with TRBD1. This CDR3 spans 16 amino acids. CDR1 and CDR2 from the germline V gene are SGHVS and FQNEAQ. The V gene end was trimmed by 5 bases and the J gene end by 6 bases; junction bases not matched to a gene: 10. The CDR3 here is CASSTRQGASPNEQFF. In DNA form, the CDR3 reads TGTGCCAGCAGCACGAGACAGGGGGCGTCGCCCAATGAGCAGTTCTTC. Full variable domain (rest looked up from reference TRBV7-8 and TRBJ2-1): GAGVSQSPRYKVAKRGQDVALRCDPISGHVSLFWYQQALGQGPEFLTYFQNEAQLDKSGLPSDRFFAERPEGSVSTLKIQRTQQEDSAVYLCASSTRQGASPNEQFFGPGTRLTVL.